The T cell receptor (beta chain) described here comes from a study of blood T cell repertoires in COVID-19. Assay: immunoSEQ multiplex PCR; the TCRdb copy retains only in-frame clones and omits some. The repertoire holds approximately 290,000 clones, nearly 90% seen once, with approximately 12% in the top ten. Germline assignment: CDR1 SNHLY and CDR2 FYNNEI. The length of the CDR3 is 12 residues. V lost 4 bases, J lost 12 bases, and 16 bases lay in between. While infection was still active, Seattle patients were enrolled and then followed longitudinally. This chain connects TRBV2 to TRBJ2-7; no clear D. Sample: peripheral blood. The receptor's source is a woman under 40 with COVID-19, enrolled during active disease. The CDR3 sequence: CASSVPTQAGYF. CDR3 nucleotide sequence: TGTGCCAGCAGTGTCCCCACTCAGGCCGGGTACTTC.